These T cell receptor beta chains were read from a single sample in a study of cytomegalovirus exposure and HLA in healthy donors. Profiled with immunoSEQ multiplex PCR; TCRdb holds only in-frame clones, not every one. This table has about 150,000 clones, roughly 77% appearing once. The sequenced material came from PBMCs. These receptors came from a man aged 25 to 40 in good health and CMV-seropositive. Both conserved end residues are part of each CDR3. Each record gives: J gene, D gene, V gene, clone size, CDR3 protein, CDR3 DNA. A D gene is named only where the DNA matches it firmly. Clone sizes are given selectively: once, few, many, or a class where the clone is expanded.

J: TRBJ1-2; D: .; V: TRBV27; size: .; CDR3: CASSTSPSAGGYTF; DNA: TGTGCCAGCAGTACCTCGCCTTCCGCGGGGGGCTACACCTTC
J: TRBJ1-2; D: .; V: TRBV13; size: few; CDR3: CASSPSRTVFYGYTF; DNA: TGTGCCAGCAGCCCAAGCAGGACAGTCTTCTATGGCTACACCTTC
J: TRBJ1-2; D: .; V: TRBV7-8; size: once; CDR3: CASSSSVAPPPRGYTF; DNA: TGTGCCAGCAGCTCGTCCGTGGCGCCCCCTCCGCGGGGCTACACCTTC
J: TRBJ2-7; D: .; V: TRBV19; size: .; CDR3: CASSKGDISYEQYF; DNA: TGTGCCAGTAGTAAAGGGGACATCTCCTACGAGCAGTACTTC
J: TRBJ1-5; D: .; V: TRBV5-8; size: .; CDR3: CASSFEGAGHQPQHF; DNA: TGTGCCAGCAGCTTCGAGGGTGCAGGTCATCAGCCCCAGCATTTT
J: TRBJ2-5; D: TRBD2; V: TRBV11-2; size: .; CDR3: CASSKSGGRETQYF; DNA: TGTGCCAGCAGTAAATCCGGGGGGAGAGAGACCCAGTACTTC
J: TRBJ1-3; D: .; V: TRBV6-1; size: once; CDR3: CASSETYSGNTIYF; DNA: TGTGCCAGCAGTGAAACCTACTCTGGAAACACCATATATTTT
J: TRBJ1-1; D: .; V: TRBV7-9; size: .; CDR3: CASSLGGGGGTEAFF; DNA: TGTGCCAGCAGCTTAGGTGGCGGGGGCGGCACTGAAGCTTTCTTT
J: TRBJ1-1; D: .; V: TRBV4-2; size: .; CDR3: CASSQDGAGQTEAFF; DNA: TGTGCCAGCAGCCAAGATGGGGCAGGGCAGACTGAAGCTTTCTTT
J: TRBJ1-2; D: TRBD1; V: TRBV6-4; size: .; CDR3: CASRNPGGYGYTF; DNA: TGTGCCAGCAGAAATCCAGGGGGATATGGCTACACCTTC
J: TRBJ2-7; D: .; V: TRBV19; size: .; CDR3: CASSGQKTYEQYF; DNA: TGTGCCAGTAGCGGACAGAAAACCTACGAGCAGTACTTC
J: TRBJ2-1; D: TRBD2; V: TRBV28; size: .; CDR3: CASSPPRTSGRADEQFF; DNA: TGTGCCAGCAGTCCCCCTCGGACTAGCGGGAGGGCCGATGAGCAGTTCTTC
J: TRBJ1-2; D: .; V: TRBV4-2; size: .; CDR3: CASSQRQVYGYTF; DNA: TGTGCCAGCAGCCAAAGACAGGTCTATGGCTACACCTTC
J: TRBJ1-5; D: .; V: TRBV2; size: .; CDR3: CASTVVPTNDLSNQPQHF; DNA: TGTGCCAGCACCGTGGTCCCTACTAATGACTTAAGCAATCAGCCCCAGCATTTT
J: TRBJ1-1; D: TRBD1; V: TRBV18; size: .; CDR3: CASSPRQGATEAFF; DNA: TGTGCCAGCTCACCTCGACAGGGGGCGACTGAAGCTTTCTTT
J: TRBJ2-3; D: .; V: TRBV28; size: .; CDR3: CASSLTGSDTQYF; DNA: TGTGCCAGCAGTTTAACAGGTTCAGATACGCAGTATTTT
J: TRBJ2-1; D: TRBD2; V: TRBV11-2; size: .; CDR3: CASILTSGRSREQFF; DNA: TGTGCCAGCATTCTTACTAGCGGGAGGAGTCGAGAGCAGTTCTTC
J: TRBJ2-4; D: .; V: TRBV9; size: .; CDR3: CASSVDEGAKNIQYF; DNA: TGTGCCAGCAGCGTAGACGAGGGAGCCAAAAACATTCAGTACTTC
J: TRBJ1-6; D: TRBD1; V: TRBV7-8; size: .; CDR3: CASSLAGTDNSPLHF; DNA: TGTGCCAGCAGCTTAGCCGGGACAGATAATTCACCCCTCCACTTT
J: TRBJ2-1; D: .; V: TRBV29-1; size: .; CDR3: CSVDGEFNEQFF; DNA: TGCAGCGTAGACGGGGAGTTCAATGAGCAGTTCTTC
J: TRBJ2-7; D: .; V: TRBV2; size: .; CDR3: CASRADTNSYEQYF; DNA: TGTGCCAGCAGGGCAGACACGAACTCCTACGAGCAGTACTTC
J: TRBJ2-7; D: .; V: TRBV15; size: .; CDR3: CATSRDRAAEQYF; DNA: TGTGCCACCAGCAGAGACAGGGCGGCCGAGCAGTACTTC
J: TRBJ2-1; D: TRBD2; V: TRBV5-1; size: few; CDR3: CASSLLLAGEQFF; DNA: TGCGCCAGCAGCTTGTTACTAGCGGGCGAGCAGTTCTTC
J: TRBJ1-4; D: .; V: TRBV7-8; size: .; CDR3: CASSLDRTVATNEKLFF; DNA: TGTGCCAGCAGCTTAGATCGAACGGTTGCAACTAATGAAAAACTGTTTTTT
J: TRBJ2-7; D: TRBD2; V: TRBV27; size: .; CDR3: CASRTSLNEQYF; DNA: TGTGCCAGCCGGACTAGCCTTAACGAGCAGTACTTC
J: TRBJ2-1; D: TRBD2; V: TRBV7-2; size: .; CDR3: CASSPPRGSGGAYNEQFF; DNA: TGTGCCAGCAGCCCGCCCCGAGGTAGCGGGGGGGCGTACAATGAGCAGTTCTTC
J: TRBJ2-2; D: TRBD2; V: TRBV4-2; size: .; CDR3: CASSQESLAGGLGGELFF; DNA: TGTGCCAGCAGCCAAGAAAGTCTAGCGGGGGGTTTGGGCGGGGAGCTGTTTTTT
J: TRBJ2-7; D: TRBD2; V: TRBV6-6; size: few; CDR3: CASSPLGRGAFDEQYF; DNA: TGTGCCAGCAGTCCATTAGGGAGGGGAGCTTTCGACGAGCAGTACTTC
J: TRBJ1-6; D: .; V: TRBV7-2; size: .; CDR3: CASSLGGADNSPLHF; DNA: TGTGCCAGCAGCTTAGGTGGGGCGGATAATTCACCCCTCCACTTT
J: TRBJ2-3; D: .; V: TRBV20-1; size: .; CDR3: CSASAPGTQYF; DNA: TGCAGTGCTAGCGCCCCGGGTACGCAGTATTTT
J: TRBJ2-1; D: .; V: TRBV12-5; size: .; CDR3: CASDGGSYNEQFF; DNA: TGTGCTAGTGACGGGGGCTCCTACAATGAGCAGTTCTTC
J: TRBJ2-3; D: TRBD1; V: TRBV7-3; size: few; CDR3: CASSLQPAAGGTQYF; DNA: TGTGCCAGCAGCCTACAACCCGCAGCAGGGGGTACGCAGTATTTT
J: TRBJ2-7; D: TRBD1; V: TRBV10-1; size: .; CDR3: CASSRDRYEQYF; DNA: TGCGCCAGCAGCCGGGACAGGTACGAGCAGTACTTC
J: TRBJ2-2; D: .; V: TRBV7-2; size: .; CDR3: CASKLRAGNTGELFF; DNA: TGTGCCAGCAAGCTCAGGGCAGGGAACACCGGGGAGCTGTTTTTT
J: TRBJ1-1; D: .; V: TRBV5-6; size: few; CDR3: CASSLVWNTEAFF; DNA: TGTGCCAGCAGCTTGGTATGGAACACTGAAGCTTTCTTT
J: TRBJ2-1; D: .; V: TRBV13; size: .; CDR3: CASSPGAGEGYNEQFF; DNA: TGTGCCAGCAGCCCAGGGGCGGGGGAGGGTTACAATGAGCAGTTCTTC
J: TRBJ1-3; D: .; V: TRBV5-4; size: .; CDR3: CASSLASSSGNTIYF; DNA: TGTGCCAGCAGCTTGGCCTCGTCCTCTGGAAACACCATATATTTT
J: TRBJ2-7; D: .; V: TRBV18; size: .; CDR3: CASSPEGGARVKQYF; DNA: TGTGCCAGCTCACCGGAAGGGGGGGCCCGTGTAAAGCAGTACTTC
J: TRBJ1-2; D: .; V: TRBV7-8; size: .; CDR3: CASSLGGRGLAAGYTF; DNA: TGTGCCAGCAGCTTAGGTGGCAGGGGTCTCGCAGCTGGCTACACCTTC
J: TRBJ2-5; D: .; V: TRBV6-5; size: .; CDR3: CASSPRTEETQYF; DNA: TGTGCCAGCAGTCCCCGGACAGAAGAGACCCAGTACTTC
J: TRBJ2-1; D: TRBD2; V: TRBV10-3; size: .; CDR3: CAIGNSGRYNEQFF; DNA: TGTGCCATCGGTAATAGCGGGAGATACAATGAGCAGTTCTTC